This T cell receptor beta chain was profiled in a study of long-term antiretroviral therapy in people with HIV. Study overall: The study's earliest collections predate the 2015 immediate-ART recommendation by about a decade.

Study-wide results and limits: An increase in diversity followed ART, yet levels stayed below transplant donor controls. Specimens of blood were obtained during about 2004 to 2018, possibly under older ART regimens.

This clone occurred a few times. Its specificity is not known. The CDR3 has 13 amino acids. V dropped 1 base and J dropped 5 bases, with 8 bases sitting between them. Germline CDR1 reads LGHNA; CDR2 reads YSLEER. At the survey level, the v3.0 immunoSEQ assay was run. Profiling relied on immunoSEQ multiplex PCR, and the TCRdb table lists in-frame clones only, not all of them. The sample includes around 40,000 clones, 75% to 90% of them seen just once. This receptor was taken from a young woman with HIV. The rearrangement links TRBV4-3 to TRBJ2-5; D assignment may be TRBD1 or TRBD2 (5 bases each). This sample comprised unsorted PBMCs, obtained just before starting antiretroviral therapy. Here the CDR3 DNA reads TGCGCCAGCAGCCAAGGGGGGATGGAGACCCAGTACTTC. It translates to CASSQGGMETQYF.